This TCR beta chain was captured by sequencing in a study of T cell repertoires in cytomegalovirus infection. Study-level background: Well-studied HLA-B-restricted CMV epitopes were used in the study alongside recently identified HLA-C-restricted ones. Public TCR beta signature analysis indicated the presence of both CMV infection and matching HLA type.

V was cut by 2 bases and J by 2 bases, with 7 bases left in between. Germline-derived CDR1 and CDR2 are MNHEY and SVGAGI. The CDR3 has 13 amino acids. TCRdb called the reads again in MiXCR, with one record for every CDR3 protein. The repertoire holds roughly 310,000 distinct CDR3 sequences, with 25% to 30% as singletons. In regard to this clonotype: Its antigen is not identified.

Study conclusions and caveats: The study found HLA-C-restricted CMV-specific TCR beta clonotypes dominating the ex vivo response. Cumulative public TCR beta family frequency identified CMV carriers with the relevant HLA.

The J gene is TRBJ2-7, the V gene TRBV6-5; D gene uncertain. The clonotype comes from a human donor in good health (CMV status not recorded). Some clones in this sample may be carry-over from other donors' samples. This specimen was cultured PBMCs, taken from culture after CMV antigen stimulation. The CDR3 protein is CASSYVGTYEQYF. The CDR3 DNA is TGTGCCAGCAGTTACGTGGGTACCTACGAGCAGTACTTC.